A single sample is the source of the 26 T cell receptor beta chains below, sequenced in a study of cytomegalovirus exposure and HLA in healthy donors (dated by TCRdb to about 2017). Library preparation employed the immunoSEQ multiplex PCR assay. What TCRdb holds here is the immuneACCESS table cut down to in-frame rearrangements. Part of the clones is not present; checked against another copy, under half of the missing clones reflect an unresolved V gene, and the others are unexplained. This sample is represented by some 170,000 clones; approximately 86% of them were singletons. The top ten hold 2% to 3% of the sample. Sample: PBMCs. These receptors were obtained from a young man in good health and CMV-seropositive.

This chain joins TRBV15 and TRBJ2-3; a possible D gene is TRBD2 (6 bases). CDR1 is LNHNV, CDR2 YYDKDF, per germline (reference sequence). V was pared by 1 base and J by 1 base, with 12 bases between. The CDR3 totals 16 residues. The CDR3 coding sequence is TGTGCCACCAGCAGAGGCCGTGGCGGGGGCACAGATACGCAGTATTTT. This codes for CATSRGRGGGTDTQYF.

This rearrangement joins TRBV6-5 to TRBJ2-7; 9 bases match TRBD1. The CDR3 covers 14 residues. V trimming: 5 bases; J trimming: 3 bases; junction bases outside the gene matches: 5. Germline CDR1 and CDR2: MNHEY and SVGAGI. CDR3 DNA sequence: TGTGCCAGCAGTGCCGGGACAGGGTACTACGAGCAGTACTTC. Protein: CASSAGTGYYEQYF.

The CDR3 DNA follows: TGTGCCAGCAGCCACCACAGCCCTCGGGGGCAGTTCTTC. This codes for CASSHHSPRGQFF. This chain links TRBV14 with TRBJ2-1, with D maybe TRBD2 (5 bases). Trimming took off 3 bases at V and 12 bases at J, with 15 bases between the two ends. The CDR3 is 13 residues long. Germline V lookup: CDR1 SGHDN, CDR2 FVKESK.

This clone was seen a handful of times. CDR3 loop: CASSLRTGGEQTQYF. CDR3 DNA: TGCGCCAGCAGCTTGAGGACGGGGGGAGAGCAGACCCAGTACTTC. This rearrangement joins TRBV5-1 to TRBJ2-5; TRBD2 aligns across 7 bases. V lost 1 base to trimming and J lost 6 bases; unmatched junction nucleotides: 9. This CDR3 contains 15 residues. The germline V gene encodes CDR1 SGHRS and CDR2 YFSETQ.

V usage is TRBV7-9 and J usage is TRBJ2-1; no reliable D call. Looked up from germline, CDR1 is SEHNR and CDR2 is FQNEAQ (reference sequence). Trimming removed 2 bases at V and 5 bases at J, with 13 bases between. The CDR3 runs to 15 residues. CDR3 residues: CASSLSETTHNEQFF. DNA of the CDR3: TGTGCCAGCAGCTTATCCGAAACCACACACAATGAGCAGTTCTTC.

In nucleotides, the CDR3 is TGTGCTAGCGCCGGGACAGGGGGGGAGACCCAGTACTTC. Its protein product is CASAGTGGETQYF. This chain connects TRBV7-3 to TRBJ2-5, with 11 bases matching TRBD1. This CDR3 spans 13 amino acids. Germline assignment: CDR1 SGHTA and CDR2 FQGTGA.

The chain employs TRBV19 and TRBJ2-7, with TRBD1 identical over 9 bases. This CDR3 region has 17 residues. V lost 5 bases, J lost 0 bases, and 11 bases stayed unmatched. Looked up from germline, CDR1 is LNHDA and CDR2 is SQIVND (reference sequence). The CDR3 region has the DNA TGTGCCAGTAGTGGAGGGGTCCGGGACAGGGCCTCCTACGAGCAGTACTTC. Its translation is CASSGGVRDRASYEQYF.

This rearrangement joins TRBV5-8 to TRBJ1-1; D uncertain. The V gene's germline CDR1 is SGHTS and CDR2 YDEGEE. V lost 1 base to trimming and J lost 1 base, with 11 bases between them. CDR3 length: 15 residues. The CDR3 nucleotides are TGTGCCAGCAGCTTGACCGCTTCAGGGAACACTGAAGCTTTCTTT. Its protein product is CASSLTASGNTEAFF.

This chain links TRBV7-9 with TRBJ1-2, with a possible D match to TRBD1 (5 bases). The CDR3 consists of 16 residues. V was shortened by 4 bases and J by 3 bases, with 18 bases between the two germline ends. The germline gives CDR1 SEHNR, CDR2 FQNEAQ (reference sequence). The CDR3 spells CASSSLTGGGYYGYTF. CDR3 sequence (DNA): TGTGCCAGCAGCTCCTTAACTGGGGGAGGATACTATGGCTACACCTTC.

The chain is built from TRBV7-2 and TRBJ1-1; 12 bases are shared with TRBD1. The V segment lost 5 bases and the J segment 10 bases; nucleotides outside the gene matches: 11. This CDR3 has 15 residues. Germline loops: CDR1 SGHTA, CDR2 FQGNSA. Written as DNA, the CDR3 is TGTGCCAGCAGCCAGTCCCCGGGACAGGGGGCTGGAGCTTTCTTT. Translation: CASSQSPGQGAGAFF.

V gene TRBV6-6 combines with J gene TRBJ1-3; D unresolved. The CDR3 sequence is 12 residues long. Germline assignment: CDR1 MNHNY and CDR2 SVGAGI (reference sequence). Trimming removed 5 bases from V and 4 bases from J, with 6 bases in between. The DNA of the CDR3 is TGTGCCAGCAGTCAACAGGGAAACACCATATATTTT. Protein product: CASSQQGNTIYF.

V usage is TRBV15 and J usage is TRBJ2-1; 9 bases agree with TRBD2. CDR3 length: 16 amino acids. J lost 3 bases, V lost 1 base, and 4 bases had no gene match. CDR1 LNHNV and CDR2 YYDKDF come from the germline V gene (reference sequence). In nucleotides, the CDR3 is TGTGCCACCAGCAGAGGGGCTAGCGGGGTCTACAATGAGCAGTTCTTC. Residues: CATSRGASGVYNEQFF.

The table lists this clone with a few counts. The V gene is TRBV6-5, the J gene TRBJ1-6; possible D gene TRBD1, 6 bases. Germline V gene sequence: CDR1 MNHEY, CDR2 SVGAGI. Trimming left V 5 bases short and J 7 bases short, with 9 bases between. This CDR3 is built from 13 residues. Here the CDR3 reads CASSPGTNSPLHF. CDR3 nucleotides: TGTGCCAGCAGTCCCGGGACAAATTCACCCCTCCACTTT.

The V gene is TRBV6-5, the J gene TRBJ1-1; no clear D gene. The CDR3 has 12 residues. In germline, CDR1 is MNHEY, CDR2 SVGAGI. V shed 3 bases and J shed 1 base, with 3 bases lying between them. The CDR3 reads CASSYRNTEAFF. The CDR3 DNA reads as TGTGCCAGCAGTTATAGGAACACTGAAGCTTTCTTT.

This clone was observed a few times. The chain uses TRBV7-2 and TRBJ2-7, with TRBD1 as a possible D gene (5 bases). Germline lookup yields CDR1 SGHTA and CDR2 FQGNSA. CDR3 length: 14 amino acids. The V end was cut by 1 base, the J end by 2 bases, with 9 bases between. The CDR3 region has the DNA TGTGCCAGCAGCTTAGGGGGCTACGCCTACGAGCAGTACTTC. Translation: CASSLGGYAYEQYF.

The rearrangement uses TRBV28 and TRBJ2-1; 9 positions agree with TRBD2. The CDR3 runs to 16 residues. Germline V lookup: CDR1 MDHEN, CDR2 SYDVKM. Losses at the gene ends were 4 bases for V and 7 bases for J; bases not matched to a gene: 11. CDR3 DNA: TGTGCCAGCAGTTCTAGCGGGATGATTCCTCTGAATGAGCAGTTCTTC. Protein: CASSSSGMIPLNEQFF.

This clone was seen a single time. The chain is built from TRBV5-1 and TRBJ2-7; D remains ambiguous. The CDR3 has 13 amino acids. Germline loops: CDR1 SGHRS, CDR2 YFSETQ. Trimming pared 5 bases from V and 4 bases from J, leaving 13 bases between. CDR3 DNA: TGCGCCAGCAGTGACATCCCTGCGTACGAGCAGTACTTC. Its translation is CASSDIPAYEQYF. Using reference TRBV5-1 and TRBJ2-7 for the parts outside the CDR3, the full variable domain is KAGVTQTPRYLIKTRGQQVTLSCSPISGHRSVSWYQQTPGQGLQFLFEYFSETQRNKGNFPGRFSGRQFSNSRSEMNVSTLELGDSALYLCASSDIPAYEQYFGPGTRLTVT.

Points on this clone: Within the sample, other DNA sequences also encode this same CDR3. The chain couples TRBV27 to TRBJ1-1, with 8 bases aligning to TRBD1. J lost 1 base, V lost 6 bases, and 4 bases had no gene match. Germline V gives CDR1 MNHEY, CDR2 SMNVEV (reference sequence). CDR3 length equals 14 residues. The CDR3 coding sequence is TGTGCCAGCAGCCTAGGACAGGGGAACACTGAAGCTTTCTTT. Amino acids: CASSLGQGNTEAFF.

This chain links TRBV4-3 with TRBJ1-1, with no clear D. The CDR3 sequence is 14 residues long. CDR1 LGHNA and CDR2 YSLEER come from the germline V gene. With 0 bases removed from V and 3 bases from J, the gap between germline ends came to 8 bases. The CDR3 DNA sequence: TGCGCCAGCAGCCAAGATTCTGGAGACACTGAAGCTTTCTTT. This encodes CASSQDSGDTEAFF.

The chain recombines TRBV19 with TRBJ2-7, with 7 bases fitting TRBD2. Germline-derived CDR1 and CDR2 are LNHDA and SQIVND (reference sequence). V dropped 3 bases and J dropped 4; count of bases not matched to a gene: 12. This CDR3 comprises 16 residues. The CDR3 DNA follows: TGTGCCAGTAGTATTGAGGTCGCGGGAGTCGGTTACGAGCAGTACTTC. Translating gives CASSIEVAGVGYEQYF.

The V call is TRBV7-3, the J call TRBJ1-1; no firm D call. Germline V gene sequence: CDR1 SGHTA, CDR2 FQGTGA. The CDR3 covers 13 residues. The V and J ends lost 7 bases and 2 bases respectively, with 11 bases between them. CDR3 nucleotides: TGTGCCAGCACCCGAGGTCCCAACACTGAAGCTTTCTTT. Protein: CASTRGPNTEAFF.

The V gene is TRBV7-2, the J gene TRBJ2-7; 7 bases fit TRBD1. This CDR3 comprises 14 residues. In germline, CDR1 is SGHTA, CDR2 FQGNSA. V shed 8 bases, J shed 3 bases, and the junction held 10 bases outside the gene matches. The CDR3 is CASGRWTGGYEQYF. The CDR3, as DNA: TGTGCCAGCGGACGATGGACAGGCGGCTACGAGCAGTACTTC.

This clone was observed a handful of times. As DNA, the CDR3 is TGTGCCAGCAGTCCCGCCCGGACATCCTATGGCTACACCTTC. This translates into CASSPARTSYGYTF. The J gene is TRBJ1-2, the V gene TRBV27; D is perhaps TRBD1 (5 bases). The CDR3 runs 14 residues. Deletions cut 5 bases from V and 4 bases from J, with 14 bases between. Germline V gives CDR1 MNHEY, CDR2 SMNVEV (reference sequence).

The chain uses TRBV27 and TRBJ2-2; 12 bases agree with TRBD2. The CDR3 spans 20 residues. Unmatched junction bases numbered 19, after V lost 6 bases and J lost 5 bases. Germline CDR1 and CDR2: MNHEY and SMNVEV (reference sequence). For the CDR3, the DNA is TGTGCCAGCAGAGGGACTAGCGGGTCCAAATACCTGTTATTGACCGGGGAGCTGTTTTTT. It specifies CASRGTSGSKYLLLTGELFF.

The genes are TRBV13 and TRBJ1-2; TRBD1 agrees at 12 bases. CDR1 and CDR2 (germline): PRHDT, FYEKMQ (reference sequence). This CDR3 is 18 amino acids long. The V and J ends lost 5 bases and 4 bases, in that order; junction bases with no gene match: 14. The CDR3 nucleotides are TGTGCCAGCAGCCTGCTTTGGGACAGGGGGCTGAGGGGCTATGGCTACACCTTC. Amino acid sequence: CASSLLWDRGLRGYGYTF.

This clone was seen more than once but under ten times. The gene calls are TRBV5-6 and TRBJ1-6, with D unresolved. Deletions cut 7 bases from V and 12 bases from J, with 20 bases between. Germline CDR1 is SGHDT and CDR2 is YYEEEE. CDR3 length: 14 amino acids. The CDR3 coding sequence is TGTGCCAGCTCTTTTGAGTCAGTGCGAGGACCCCTCCACTTT. It specifies CASSFESVRGPLHF. The entire variable domain, with the rest obtained from reference TRBV5-6 and TRBJ1-6, is as follows: DAGVTQSPTHLIKTRGQQVTLRCSPKSGHDTVSWYQQALGQGPQFIFQYYEEEERQRGNFPDRFSGHQFPNYSSELNVNALLLGDSALYLCASSFESVRGPLHFGNGTRLTVT.